These 26 T cell receptor beta chains share one sample of origin, sequenced in a study of T-cell memory formation after mild COVID-19. TCRdb re-derived calls from the 5' RACE reads in MiXCR, one entry per CDR3 protein. The sample lists roughly 130,000 distinct CDR3 sequences; about 5.9% were seen once. The material sequenced was PBMCs or a T cell subset sorted from them (not recorded which). Receptors were obtained from an adult woman who had mild COVID-19 (a few samples of this study predate the infection). Cell type and time point are not known.

In its sample, this clonotype was seen many times. V gene TRBV29-1 combines with J gene TRBJ2-5; D not certain. Between the trimmed V and J ends, which lost 1 base and 1 base, there was a span of 7 bases. In germline, CDR1 is SQVTM, CDR2 ANQGSEA. This CDR3 is 13 amino acids long. CDR3 coding DNA: TGCAGCGTTGAAGTTCAGCGCCAAGAGACCCAGTACTTC. Protein sequence: CSVEVQRQETQYF.

Many counts were recorded for this clonotype. The chain has TRBV7-8 and TRBJ1-2; 7 bases agree with TRBD1. The V segment lost 5 bases and the J segment 4 bases; nucleotides outside the gene matches: 4. CDR1 and CDR2 (germline): SGHVS, FQNEAQ. The CDR3 length is 13 residues. The CDR3 DNA is TGTGCCAGCAGCCAGGGACAGCGCTATGGCTACACCTTC. Its protein product is CASSQGQRYGYTF.

This clonotype showed up many times. The chain combines TRBV14 with TRBJ2-1, with no clear D. The germline V gene has CDR1 SGHDN and CDR2 FVKESK. V was clipped by 6 bases and J by 3 bases, with 12 bases between them. The CDR3 is made up of 14 amino acids. CDR3 residues: CASSLLPSYNEQFF. As DNA, the CDR3 is TGTGCCAGCAGTCTTCTACCTAGCTACAATGAGCAGTTCTTC.

This clonotype was counted at least ten times. This rearrangement joins TRBV30 to TRBJ2-7, with 8 bases identical to TRBD1. CDR3 length: 11 residues. V gave up 6 bases and J gave up 6 bases; unmatched junction bases: 4. CDR1 is GTSNPN and CDR2 is SVGIG in the germline V gene (reference sequence). This CDR3 reads CACGRGLEQYF. CDR3 bases: TGTGCCTGCGGCAGGGGGCTCGAGCAGTACTTC.

The rearrangement joins TRBV7-3 to TRBJ2-5; TRBD2 might be the D (6 bases). The CDR3 spans 14 residues. The germline V and J ends were trimmed by 1 base and 4 bases, with 10 bases remaining between them. Germline CDR1 is SGHTA and CDR2 is FQGTGA. The CDR3 region has the DNA TGTGCCAGCAGCTTAAATTCCGGGGGAGAGACCCAGTACTTC. Amino acid sequence: CASSLNSGGETQYF.

This clonotype has just a few counts. The gene calls are TRBV12-3 or TRBV12-4 and TRBJ2-1; tentatively, D is TRBD1 (7 bases). The germline V and J ends were trimmed by 6 bases and 7 bases, with 16 bases remaining between them. CDR3 length equals 14 residues. In DNA, the CDR3 is TGTGCCAGCAGAATTCGACAGGGAGGTAATGAGCAGTTCTTC. It encodes CASRIRQGGNEQFF.

The CDR3 region has the DNA TGCGCCAGCAGCTGGGACAGTCAAGAGACCCAGTACTTC. It translates to CASSWDSQETQYF. This chain joins TRBV5-1 and TRBJ2-5, with TRBD1 identical over 7 bases. CDR1 is SGHRS, CDR2 YFSETQ, per germline. With V trimmed by 3 bases and J by 2 bases, 1 base remained unmatched. This CDR3 has 13 amino acids.

This clonotype was detected ten times or more. The rearrangement links TRBV9 to TRBJ2-7, with D maybe TRBD1 (6 bases). V was cut by 0 bases and J by 4 bases, with 11 bases left in between. The CDR3 contains 14 residues. Germline CDR1 SGDLS, CDR2 YYNGEE. The CDR3 nucleotides are TGTGCCAGCAGCGTAGGGAAACAGGGTTACGAGCAGTACTTC. As protein: CASSVGKQGYEQYF.

This clonotype was recorded many times. The chain employs TRBV7-6 and TRBJ1-5; perhaps TRBD1 as D (5 bases). Per the germline V gene, CDR1 is SGHVS and CDR2 is FNYEAQ. CDR3 length: 13 amino acids. V lost 5 bases and J lost 5, with 10 bases in between. This CDR3 reads CASSQGLDQPQHF. DNA of the CDR3: TGTGCCAGCAGCCAGGGACTCGATCAGCCCCAGCATTTT. Full variable domain (remainder filled in from reference TRBV7-6 and TRBJ1-5): GAGVSQSPRYKVTKRGQDVALRCDPISGHVSLYWYRQALGQGPEFLTYFNYEAQQDKSGLPNDRFSAERPEGSISTLTIQRTEQRDSAMYRCASSQGLDQPQHFGDGTRLSIL.

This clonotype has only a few counts. This chain connects TRBV12-3 or TRBV12-4 to TRBJ2-6, with TRBD2 as a possible D gene (5 bases). The CDR3 is 16 amino acids. V was shortened by 3 bases and J by 1 base, with 10 bases between the two germline ends. CDR3 in DNA: TGTGCCAGCAGTTTTCGGGGTGGGTCTGGGGCCAACGTCCTGACTTTC. Amino acids: CASSFRGGSGANVLTF.

This clonotype was recorded at least ten times. The chain carries TRBV7-2 and TRBJ2-3; possibly TRBD1 or TRBD2 for D (6 bases each). The CDR3 is 17 residues long. The V gene lost 1 base and the J gene lost 2 bases, with 16 bases spanning the gap. Looked up from germline, CDR1 is SGHTA and CDR2 is FQGNSA. CDR3 nucleotide sequence: TGTGCCAGCAGCTTAGGGCTGAGGGGGGCCATCACAGATACGCAGTATTTT. Encoded protein: CASSLGLRGAITDTQYF.

The J gene is TRBJ2-3, the V gene TRBV15; D not resolved. Per the germline V gene, CDR1 is LNHNV and CDR2 is YYDKDF (reference sequence). This CDR3 comprises 13 residues. V shed 0 bases and J shed 10 bases, with 11 bases lying between them. This chain's CDR3 is CATSRDFRAAQYF. CDR3 DNA sequence: TGTGCCACCAGCAGAGATTTTAGAGCCGCGCAGTATTTT.

V gene TRBV3-1 combines with J gene TRBJ1-1, with a weak D call TRBD1 (5 bases). The V end lost 4 bases, the J end lost 0 bases, and 21 bases lay between the germline ends. In germline, CDR1 is LGHDT, CDR2 YNNKEL (reference sequence). This CDR3 is built from 18 residues. The CDR3 coding sequence is TGTGCCAGCAGCCCGTTGCCTCCCGGGACTGCGATGAACACTGAAGCTTTCTTT. The encoded protein is CASSPLPPGTAMNTEAFF. Complete variable domain (other parts from reference TRBV3-1 and TRBJ1-1): DTAVSQTPKYLVTQMGNDKSIKCEQNLGHDTMYWYKQDSKKFLKIMFSYNNKELIINETVPNRFSPKSPDKAHLNLHINSLELGDSAVYFCASSPLPPGTAMNTEAFFGQGTRLTVV.

In this sample, this clonotype turned up many times. The chain joins TRBV7-2 to TRBJ2-3, with 8 bases matching TRBD2. Germline trimming cut 5 bases from V and 6 bases from J; bases unmatched to any gene: 7. This CDR3 spans 14 amino acids. Germline V lookup: CDR1 SGHTA, CDR2 FQGNSA. In DNA form, the CDR3 reads TGTGCCAGCAGCACGGCCACGGGAGGGGATACGCAGTATTTT. Residues: CASSTATGGDTQYF. Full variable domain (remainder filled in from reference TRBV7-2 and TRBJ2-3): GAGVSQSPSNKVTEKGKDVELRCDPISGHTALYWYRQSLGQGLEFLIYFQGNSAPDKSGLPSDRFSAERTGGSVSTLTIQRTQQEDSAVYLCASSTATGGDTQYFGPGTRLTVL.

Worth noting for this clonotype: A much larger clone lies a single base off, so this may be a read error. This chain connects TRBV24-1 to TRBJ2-3, with a possible D match to TRBD2 (6 bases). The germline V gene has CDR1 KGHDR and CDR2 SFDVKD. The CDR3 length is 13 residues. The CDR3 sequence is CATVEKGRDTQNF. CDR3 bases: TGTGCCACCGTAGAAAAGGGGCGGGATACGCAGAATTTT.

This clonotype was observed a few times. The chain combines TRBV7-2 with TRBJ1-1, with TRBD1 matching 7 bases. The CDR3 has 17 residues. The V gene end was trimmed by 0 bases and the J gene end by 1 base; junction bases not matched to a gene: 8. The V gene's germline CDR1 is SGHTA and CDR2 FQGNSA. The CDR3 DNA reads as TGTGCCAGCAGCTTAGCGCTTGAAAGGGGGCGGAACACTGAAGCTTTCTTT. It codes for CASSLALERGRNTEAFF.

This clonotype was counted a few times. V is TRBV7-9 and J is TRBJ2-1; 10 bases are a match to TRBD1. CDR3 length equals 15 residues. The junction had 2 bases not matched to a gene; V was cut back by 5 bases and J by 1 base. Per germline, CDR1 SEHNR and CDR2 FQNEAQ (reference sequence). CDR3 loop: CASSPGQGSYNEQFF. The CDR3 region has the DNA TGTGCCAGCAGCCCGGGACAGGGGTCCTACAATGAGCAGTTCTTC.

The CDR3 DNA follows: TGTGCCAGCAGCCACGCCCAAGAGACCCAGTACTTC. This encodes CASSHAQETQYF. The genes are TRBV14 and TRBJ2-5; D remains ambiguous. CDR3 length: 12 residues. Per the germline V gene, CDR1 is SGHDN and CDR2 is FVKESK. V gave up 3 bases and J gave up 1 base, with 3 bases separating them.

This clonotype occurred many times. The chain recombines TRBV27 with TRBJ2-7; D ambiguous. CDR1 is MNHEY, CDR2 SMNVEV, per germline (reference sequence). Trimming cost V 7 bases and J 2 bases, with 21 bases left between them. The CDR3 spans 16 residues. CDR3 sequence: CASKLYTRSLPYEQYF. CDR3 DNA sequence: TGTGCCAGCAAGCTGTATACCAGGAGCCTCCCCTACGAGCAGTACTTC.

This clonotype was counted ten times or more. The J gene is TRBJ2-3, the V gene TRBV12-3 or TRBV12-4, with a possible D match to TRBD2 (5 bases). The V gene lost 3 bases and the J gene lost 9 bases, with 10 bases spanning the gap. The CDR3 length is 12 residues. CDR3 amino acids: CASSFSGRTQYF. In DNA, the CDR3 is TGTGCCAGCAGTTTTTCGGGAAGAACGCAGTATTTT.

Judged by abundance, this clonotype is medium-sized. The chain is built from TRBV20-1 and TRBJ2-1, with TRBD2 identical over 10 bases. V lost 0 bases to trimming and J lost 7 bases; unmatched junction nucleotides: 3. The CDR3 extends over 14 amino acids. The germline CDR1 and CDR2 sequences are DFQATT and SNEGSKA (reference sequence). The chain's CDR3 is CSARESGRGNEQFF. The CDR3 DNA reads as TGCAGTGCTAGAGAAAGCGGGAGGGGAAATGAGCAGTTCTTC.

In this sample, this clonotype turned up a few times. The chain has TRBV27 and TRBJ2-3; 8 bases match TRBD2. The CDR3 has 14 amino acids. Germline V gene data show CDR1 as MNHEY and CDR2 as SMNVEV (reference sequence). The V and J ends lost 8 bases and 1 base, in that order; junction bases with no gene match: 5. CDR3 in DNA: TGTGCCAGCTCCAGGCGGGGGGGCACAGATACGCAGTATTTT. It specifies CASSRRGGTDTQYF.

The V and J genes are TRBV12-3 or TRBV12-4 and TRBJ2-2; possible D gene TRBD1, 6 bases. V was shortened by 7 bases and J by 3 bases, with 12 bases between the two germline ends. The CDR3 covers 14 residues. The CDR3 loop reads CASISQGYTGELFF. CDR3 DNA sequence: TGTGCCAGCATCTCACAGGGTTACACCGGGGAGCTGTTTTTT.

This chain connects TRBV7-3 to TRBJ2-5, with D unresolved. In germline, CDR1 is SGHTA, CDR2 FQGTGA. V was cut by 1 base and J by 5 bases, with 8 bases left in between. The CDR3 sequence is 13 residues long. The CDR3 region has the DNA TGTGCCAGCAGCTTAAACCGTGGGGAGACCCAGTACTTC. Translation gives CASSLNRGETQYF.

This chain connects TRBV6-5 to TRBJ1-1; 8 positions match TRBD1. This CDR3 contains 12 residues. Germline V gives CDR1 MNHEY, CDR2 SVGAGI. V gave up 5 bases and J gave up 5 bases; unmatched junction bases: 1. The CDR3 sequence is CASSRQGTEAFF. In DNA form, the CDR3 reads TGTGCCAGCAGTCGACAGGGGACTGAAGCTTTCTTT.

This clonotype occurred many times. V is TRBV12-3 or TRBV12-4 and J is TRBJ2-1, with 8 bases aligning to TRBD2. CDR3 length: 14 residues. V gave up 5 bases and J gave up 1 base; unmatched junction bases: 1. CDR3 region: CASSTSGSYNEQFF. CDR3 in DNA: TGTGCCAGCAGTACTAGCGGTTCCTACAATGAGCAGTTCTTC.